Sequencing of this T cell receptor beta chain was carried out in a study of blood T cell repertoires in COVID-19. Turning to the study itself: The cDNA or gDNA used as material had been derived from T cells, B-cell-depleted T cells, or PBMCs.

The CDR3 is 17 amino acids. The V gene end was trimmed by 5 bases and the J gene end by 8 bases; junction bases not matched to a gene: 15. Germline V CDR1 and CDR2: PRHDT, FYEKMQ (reference sequence). Assay used: immunoSEQ multiplex PCR; TCRdb lists only in-frame clones, some missing. Here the sample spans about 16,000 clones, around nine tenths being singletons. The clonotype was recovered from a human donor in a cohort sampled during active COVID-19. Material: peripheral blood. The chain employs TRBV13 and TRBJ2-7; 13 bases are a match to TRBD2. CDR3 coding DNA: TGTGCCAGCAGCCCCAGACTAGCGGGAGGCCCGGGTGGTAAGCAGTACTTC. Encoded protein: CASSPRLAGGPGGKQYF.